The 27 T cell receptor beta chains below were found in one sample sequenced in a study of breast tumors, draining lymph nodes, adjacent tissues. TCRdb analysed the multiplex PCR reads with MiXCR anew, one entry per CDR3 protein. In the table there are about 25,000 distinct CDR3 sequences, around 25% of which are singletons. The material sequenced was breast tumor tissue. These receptors were taken from a female donor with breast cancer. Some clones in this sample may be carry-over from other donors' samples.

In this sample, this clonotype turned up many times. The rearrangement uses TRBV5-1 and TRBJ2-2; possibly TRBD2 for D (6 bases). This CDR3 spans 14 amino acids. The germline V and J ends were trimmed by 0 bases and 5 bases, with 8 bases remaining between them. Germline V gene data show CDR1 as SGHRS and CDR2 as YFSETQ. In DNA, the CDR3 is TGCGCCAGCAGCTTGGGTAGCGGTACCGGGGAGCTGTTTTTT. It yields the protein CASSLGSGTGELFF.

This clonotype was counted at least ten times. V gene TRBV27 combines with J gene TRBJ2-6; TRBD1 aligns across 7 bases. The CDR3 has 14 amino acids. V shed 10 bases and J 6 bases; nucleotides not matched to a gene: 9. Per the germline V gene, CDR1 is MNHEY and CDR2 is SMNVEV (reference sequence). The CDR3 region is CATGRGRMANVLTF. CDR3 DNA sequence: TGTGCCACAGGAAGGGGGCGGATGGCCAACGTCCTGACTTTC.

There are a few counts of this clonotype. The chain is built from TRBV18 and TRBJ1-5, with D unclear. This CDR3 has 15 amino acids. The germline V and J ends were trimmed by 3 bases and 1 base, with 10 bases remaining between them. The germline V gene has CDR1 KGHSH and CDR2 LQKENI. The DNA for the CDR3 is TGTGCCAGCTCACCGGCGACGGGGAGCAATCAGCCCCAGCATTTT. It is translated as CASSPATGSNQPQHF.

This clonotype was counted ten times or more. The rearrangement joins TRBV27 to TRBJ2-1; D is perhaps TRBD2 (5 bases). Germline lookup yields CDR1 MNHEY and CDR2 SMNVEV (reference sequence). The CDR3 length is 17 residues. V lost 0 bases and J lost 7, with 19 bases in between. CDR3 sequence: CASSLSASLLNWNEQFF. In nucleotides, the CDR3 is TGTGCCAGCAGTTTATCGGCTAGCTTACTAAATTGGAATGAGCAGTTCTTC.

With regard to this clonotype: A read error may explain this, as a much larger clone is one base away. This chain uses TRBV27 with TRBJ2-5; D ambiguous. Trimming pared 8 bases from V and 8 bases from J, leaving 12 bases between. The CDR3 totals 11 residues. Germline-derived CDR1 and CDR2 are MNHEY and SMNVEV (reference sequence). As DNA, the CDR3 is TGTGCCAGCCCCACCCCCAGCACCCAGTACTTC. The encoded protein is CASPTPSTQYF.

This chain joins TRBV24-1 and TRBJ2-3, with D unresolved. Trimming left V 3 bases short and J 3 bases short, with 6 bases between. The CDR3 has 13 residues. The germline gives CDR1 KGHDR, CDR2 SFDVKD. CDR3 bases: TGTGCCACCAGTGATCCAATTACAGATACGCAGTATTTT. As protein: CATSDPITDTQYF.

The rearrangement uses TRBV13 and TRBJ2-5; tentatively, D is TRBD2 (6 bases). V was pared by 3 bases and J by 9 bases, with 17 bases between. The CDR3 extends over 14 amino acids. CDR1 and CDR2 from the germline V gene are PRHDT and FYEKMQ (reference sequence). DNA of the CDR3: TGTGCCAGCAGCTTCCCCGGGAGCAAGAAGGCCCAGTACTTC. This codes for CASSFPGSKKAQYF.

The rearrangement links TRBV20-1 to TRBJ2-1; 9 bases fit TRBD2. V trimming: 3 bases; J trimming: 3 bases; junction bases outside the gene matches: 3. Germline V CDR1 and CDR2: DFQATT, SNEGSKA (reference sequence). CDR3 size: 14 residues. CDR3 coding DNA: TGCAGTGCTAGGACTAGCGGAGACTACAATGAGCAGTTCTTC. Protein product: CSARTSGDYNEQFF.

The V gene is TRBV20-1, the J gene TRBJ1-2, with D perhaps TRBD1 (5 bases). The germline V and J ends were trimmed by 6 bases and 4 bases, with 15 bases remaining between them. Germline CDR1 DFQATT, CDR2 SNEGSKA (reference sequence). The CDR3 loop spans 13 amino acids. CDR3 in DNA: TGCAGTGCCCTGGACCGACAGACCTATGGCTACACCTTC. It translates to CSALDRQTYGYTF.

About this clonotype: A much larger clone lies a single base off, so this may be a read error. Since no conserved phenylalanine or tryptophan closes the CDR3, a read error is the likely cause. The chain carries TRBV20-1 and TRBJ2-3; D possibly uses TRBD1 or TRBD2 (6 bases each). The CDR3 totals 15 residues. V gave up 0 bases and J gave up 5 bases, with 15 bases separating them. Germline assignment: CDR1 DFQATT and CDR2 SNEGSKA (reference sequence). The CDR3 protein is CSARDVGGKIDTQYL. CDR3 nucleotides: TGCAGTGCTAGAGATGTAGGGGGGAAGATAGATACGCAGTATCTT.

This clonotype has a count of ten or more. V usage is TRBV3-1 and J usage is TRBJ2-1; 7 bases agree with TRBD2. The CDR3 contains 15 residues. CDR1 and CDR2 (germline): LGHDT, YNNKEL (reference sequence). V lost 0 bases, J lost 7 bases, and 6 bases stayed unmatched. The CDR3 spells CASSQDKTSKNEQFF. In DNA, the CDR3 is TGTGCCAGCAGCCAAGATAAGACTAGCAAAAATGAGCAGTTCTTC.

This clonotype was counted only a few times. This sequence joins TRBV4-2 and TRBJ2-5; maybe TRBD1 (5 bases). Germline values: CDR1 LGHNA, CDR2 YNFKEQ. V dropped 1 base and J dropped 2 bases, with 11 bases sitting between them. This CDR3 comprises 15 residues. The DNA for the CDR3 is TGTGCCAGCAGCCAAGGGGGCAAAGGGCAAGAGACCCAGTACTTC. Translating it yields CASSQGGKGQETQYF.

This clonotype was seen at least ten times. This chain's CDR3 is CASRPQGIYEQYF. CDR3 DNA: TGTGCCAGCAGGCCGCAGGGGATCTACGAGCAGTACTTC. The chain combines TRBV28 with TRBJ2-7, with TRBD1 as a possible D gene (6 bases). V was cut by 6 bases and J by 3 bases, with 12 bases left in between. Per germline, CDR1 MDHEN and CDR2 SYDVKM. This CDR3 has 13 residues. Full variable domain (missing parts from reference TRBV28 and TRBJ2-7): DVKVTQSSRYLVKRTGEKVFLECVQDMDHENMFWYRQDPGLGLRLIYFSYDVKMKEKGDIPEGYSVSREKKERFSLILESASTNQTSMYLCASRPQGIYEQYFGPGTRLTVT.

This clonotype was recorded many times. The V and J genes are TRBV9 and TRBJ2-5; unclear D gene. V shed 4 bases and J shed 1 base, with 8 bases lying between them. CDR3 size: 13 residues. The germline gives CDR1 SGDLS, CDR2 YYNGEE. The CDR3 loop reads CASSYAVQETQYF. The CDR3 coding sequence is TGTGCCAGCAGCTATGCGGTCCAAGAGACCCAGTACTTC.

This clonotype was picked up many times. This chain connects TRBV6-1 to TRBJ2-1, with 7 bases matching TRBD1. Unmatched junction bases numbered 3, after V lost 7 bases and J lost 0 bases. The germline gives CDR1 MNHNS, CDR2 SASEGT. There are 14 residues in the CDR3. The CDR3 DNA sequence: TGTGCCAGCACGGACAGGAGCTCCTACAATGAGCAGTTCTTC. It translates to CASTDRSSYNEQFF.

This clonotype was detected many times. This rearrangement joins TRBV28 to TRBJ2-7, with D uncertain. V shed 4 bases and J shed 2 bases, with 9 bases lying between them. Germline loops: CDR1 MDHEN, CDR2 SYDVKM. The CDR3 runs 13 residues. The CDR3 here is CASSSGNPYEQYF. CDR3 nucleotides: TGTGCCAGCAGTTCAGGCAACCCCTACGAGCAGTACTTC.

This clonotype was counted a single time. This chain uses TRBV7-8 with TRBJ2-2; D is uncertain. Trimming cost V 2 bases and J 0 bases, with 10 bases left between them. Germline V lookup: CDR1 SGHVS, CDR2 FQNEAQ. The length of the CDR3 is 16 residues. The CDR3 DNA follows: TGTGCCAGCAGCTTATTGACAAGATCGAACACCGGGGAGCTGTTTTTT. This codes for CASSLLTRSNTGELFF.

CDR3 sequence (DNA): TGTGCCAGCACCTCTTTTGACACCGGGGAGCTGTTTTTT. Protein sequence: CASTSFDTGELFF. The chain is built from TRBV6-1 and TRBJ2-2; D is ambiguous. The CDR3 extends over 13 amino acids. Germline V CDR1 and CDR2: MNHNS, SASEGT. Trimming removed 7 bases from V and 3 bases from J, with 9 bases in between.

This clonotype has a handful of counts. The rearrangement links TRBV18 to TRBJ1-4; a possible D gene is TRBD1 (6 bases). CDR1 and CDR2 (germline): KGHSH, LQKENI. V was clipped by 2 bases and J by 8 bases, with 15 bases between them. The CDR3 is 15 amino acids. Here the CDR3 reads CASSPYRVEGEKLFF. CDR3 coding DNA: TGTGCCAGCTCACCATACAGGGTTGAAGGAGAAAAACTGTTTTTT.

This clonotype ranks as large. The chain carries TRBV24-1 and TRBJ2-1, with TRBD2 matching 12 bases. V shed 3 bases, J shed 1 base, and the junction held 0 bases outside the gene matches. This CDR3 contains 16 residues. Per germline, CDR1 KGHDR and CDR2 SFDVKD. Here the CDR3 DNA reads TGTGCCACCAGTGATGGACTAGCGGGATCCTACAATGAGCAGTTCTTC. Its protein is CATSDGLAGSYNEQFF.

CDR3 DNA sequence: TGTGCCAGCAGATACCCTACCGCCGGAGGCAGCAATCAGCCCCAGCATTTT. This translates into CASRYPTAGGSNQPQHF. The chain is built from TRBV28 and TRBJ1-5; D remains ambiguous. The CDR3 loop spans 17 amino acids. Germline CDR1 MDHEN, CDR2 SYDVKM. V lost 6 bases and J lost 1, with 19 bases in between.

This clonotype was seen ten or more times. CDR3 sequence (DNA): TGTGCCACTCTAGCGGGAGATGGCAATGAGCAGTTCTTC. Translation: CATLAGDGNEQFF. V usage is TRBV19 and J usage is TRBJ2-1, with 10 bases lining up with TRBD2. CDR1 is LNHDA, CDR2 SQIVND, per germline (reference sequence). Unmatched junction bases numbered 6, after V lost 10 bases and J lost 6 bases. The CDR3 has 13 amino acids.

This clonotype was counted many times. J is TRBJ2-1 and V is TRBV5-8; TRBD1 matches 7 bases. Per the germline V gene, CDR1 is SGHTS and CDR2 is YDEGEE. The CDR3 extends over 13 amino acids. V shed 4 bases, J shed 14 bases, and the junction held 12 bases outside the gene matches. The CDR3 region is CASSNTGVGEEFF. As DNA, the CDR3 is TGTGCCAGCAGCAACACAGGGGTGGGGGAAGAGTTCTTC.

By sample fraction, this clonotype is medium-sized. The chain is built from TRBV9 and TRBJ2-1; no definite D call. V shed 0 bases and J shed 4 bases, with 8 bases lying between them. CDR1 and CDR2 (germline): SGDLS, YYNGEE. This CDR3 has 14 amino acids. CDR3 sequence: CASSVEERYNEQFF. The CDR3 nucleotides read TGTGCCAGCAGCGTAGAAGAACGGTACAATGAGCAGTTCTTC.

This clonotype was observed many times. V gene TRBV7-3 combines with J gene TRBJ2-7; weak D call: TRBD2 (5 bases). Germline V gene lookup returns CDR1 SGHTA and CDR2 FQGTGA. Trimming pared 3 bases from V and 3 bases from J, leaving 9 bases between. There are 13 residues in the CDR3. CDR3 sequence reads: CASSLELGYEQYF. CDR3 nucleotide sequence: TGTGCCAGCAGCTTGGAACTAGGCTACGAGCAGTACTTC.

About this clonotype itself: The CDR3 carries no conserved terminal phenylalanine or tryptophan, so it likely arises from a read error. J is TRBJ2-1 and V is TRBV4-1, with D perhaps matching TRBD1 or TRBD2 (6 bases each). Trimming left V 0 bases short and J 6 bases short, with 21 bases between. This CDR3 spans 18 amino acids. Looked up from germline, CDR1 is MGHRA and CDR2 is YSYEKL. This chain's CDR3 is CASSQEERQVGDSNEQFL. The CDR3 DNA follows: TGCGCCAGCAGCCAAGAAGAGAGACAGGTGGGGGACTCCAATGAGCAGTTCCTC.

This clonotype has ten or more counts. The chain links TRBV16 to TRBJ1-6, with TRBD1 matching over 8 bases. This CDR3 is 17 amino acids long. CDR1 KGHSY and CDR2 FQNENV come from the germline V gene. J lost 7 bases, V lost 0 bases, and 8 bases had no gene match. CDR3 sequence reads: CASSQSRDRGFNSPLHF. The CDR3 DNA reads TGTGCCAGCAGCCAATCCCGAGACAGGGGCTTCAATTCACCCCTCCACTTT.